A selection of T cell receptor beta chains follows, all from one sample in a study of beta chain features in type 1 diabetes. Method: immunoSEQ multiplex PCR; TCRdb's copy keeps in-frame clones and lacks some. The sample lists fewer than 350,000 clones, about 7.8% seen once, with approximately 0.99% in the top ten. Material for sequencing was central memory CD4+ T cells from blood. The receptors stem from a woman under 30 in good health. Each CDR3 is given with its conserved first and last residue. Each record gives: clone size, D gene, J gene, V gene, CDR3 protein, CDR3 DNA. The D gene is left open where the match is weak. Rows may omit the clone size; those that give it use once, few, many or a size class.

>few|.|TRBJ2-3|TRBV9
CASSTLERVDTQYF
TGTGCCAGCAGCACCCTAGAGAGGGTGGATACGCAGTATTTT
>.|.|TRBJ1-1|TRBV7-9
CASSLGQRAEAFF
TGTGCCAGCAGCTTAGGACAGAGGGCTGAAGCTTTCTTT
>few|TRBD1|TRBJ2-1|TRBV27
CASSQRDRDRLIPEQFF
TGTGCCAGCAGTCAGCGTGACCGGGACAGGCTCATTCCTGAGCAGTTCTTC
>.|TRBD2|TRBJ2-1|TRBV7-3
CASSLIPAGGSSGNEQFF
TGTGCCAGCAGCTTAATTCCGGCGGGGGGCTCTTCTGGCAATGAGCAGTTCTTC
>.|.|TRBJ1-5|TRBV28
CASSSLESQPQHF
TGTGCCAGCAGTTCCTTAGAGAGTCAGCCCCAGCATTTT
>few|.|TRBJ1-1|TRBV4-2
CASSQRGVAEAFF
TGTGCCAGCAGCCAGAGGGGAGTGGCTGAAGCTTTCTTT
>few|TRBD2|TRBJ2-5|TRBV18
CASSHRTSGDQETQYF
TGTGCCAGCTCACACCGGACTAGCGGAGACCAAGAGACCCAGTACTTC
>.|TRBD1|TRBJ1-2|TRBV4-3
CASSRTQGATYGYTF
TGCGCCAGCAGCCGGACACAGGGGGCCACCTATGGCTACACCTTC
>.|.|TRBJ2-7|TRBV18
CASSPPAGLNEQYF
TGTGCCAGCTCACCACCGGCAGGGTTGAACGAGCAGTACTTC
>.|.|TRBJ2-5|TRBV4-2
CASSQDLWETQYF
TGTGCCAGCAGCCAAGATTTATGGGAGACCCAGTACTTC
>many|.|TRBJ2-7|TRBV2
CASSGGIAYEQYF
TGTGCCAGCTCGGGGGGCATCGCCTACGAGCAGTACTTC
>few|.|TRBJ2-3|TRBV29-1
CSVHARQSTDTQYF
TGCAGCGTTCATGCCAGGCAAAGCACAGATACGCAGTATTTT
>many|.|TRBJ2-2|TRBV5-4
CASSRGTGNTGELFF
TGTGCCAGCAGCCGCGGAACCGGAAACACCGGGGAGCTGTTTTTT
>.|.|TRBJ2-7|TRBV27
CASSYSRAEWYEQYF
TGTGCCAGCAGCTACTCCAGGGCCGAATGGTACGAGCAGTACTTC
>few|TRBD1|TRBJ1-6|TRBV7-8
CASSRTGTESNSPLHF
TGTGCCAGCAGCCGTACCGGGACAGAGTCAAATTCACCCCTCCACTTT
>few|.|TRBJ2-1|TRBV7-3
CASSLIGYPRDEQFF
TGTGCCAGCAGCTTAATTGGTTATCCGAGGGATGAGCAGTTCTTC
>many|.|TRBJ1-2|TRBV6-5
CASSYSGQSYGYTF
TGTGCCAGCAGTTACTCAGGACAGTCCTATGGCTACACCTTC
>few|.|TRBJ1-4|TRBV7-9
CASSSEEKLFF
TGTGCCAGCAGCTCAGAAGAAAAACTGTTTTTT
>many|TRBD2|TRBJ2-1|TRBV7-2
CASSPLAGAYNEQFF
TGTGCCAGCAGCCCGTTAGCGGGGGCCTACAATGAGCAGTTCTTC
>few|.|TRBJ1-2|TRBV30
CAWWTLRTGGFAF
TGTGCCTGGTGGACTTTGAGAACGGGTGGCTTTGCCTTC
>.|.|TRBJ1-1|TRBV27
CASSFADPGLLNTEAFF
TGTGCCAGCAGTTTCGCGGACCCCGGATTACTGAACACTGAAGCTTTCTTT
>few|TRBD1|TRBJ2-7|TRBV4-1
CASSQPGTGLLEQYF
TGCGCCAGCAGCCAGCCCGGGACAGGCCTACTCGAGCAGTACTTC
>.|TRBD2|TRBJ2-1|TRBV6-4
CASSDLAGERINEQFF
TGTGCCAGCAGTGACCTAGCGGGAGAAAGGATAAATGAGCAGTTCTTC
>.|TRBD2|TRBJ2-1|TRBV7-2
CASSLVSGEYNEQFF
TGTGCCAGCAGCTTAGTTAGCGGGGAATACAATGAGCAGTTCTTC
>few|TRBD2|TRBJ2-7|TRBV12-5
CASGATIAGMIYEQYF
TGTGCTAGTGGCGCCACTATAGCGGGAATGATATACGAGCAGTACTTC
>.|TRBD1|TRBJ2-6|TRBV7-3
CASSSRGQNSGANVLTF
TGTGCCAGCAGCTCAAGGGGACAGAACTCTGGGGCCAACGTCCTGACTTTC
>many|.|TRBJ1-2|TRBV28
CASRSLGGYTF
TGTGCCAGCAGAAGTTTGGGTGGCTACACCTTC
>few|.|TRBJ1-2|TRBV6-5
CASSPRSGINGYTF
TGTGCCAGCAGTCCTCGGTCAGGGATCAACGGCTACACCTTC
>.|TRBD2|TRBJ2-7|TRBV30
CAWDPGSGSYEQYF
TGTGCCTGGGACCCTGGTAGCGGGAGCTACGAGCAGTACTTC
>few|.|TRBJ1-2|TRBV19
CASSMHQTFYGYTF
TGTGCCAGTAGTATGCACCAGACCTTCTATGGCTACACCTTC
>.|.|TRBJ2-3|TRBV5-1
CASSSNTDTQYF
TGCGCCAGCAGCTCCAATACAGATACGCAGTATTTT